The 21 T cell receptor beta chains listed next were all sequenced from one sample in a study of blood T cell repertoires in COVID-19. Repertoires were generated with immunoSEQ multiplex PCR, while TCRdb's copy carries only in-frame clones and drops some. The sample lists some 700,000 clones; about 87% were seen once. Sequenced: peripheral blood. These receptors were taken from a woman younger than 30 with acute or convalescent COVID-19.

The chain recombines TRBV27 with TRBJ1-2, with D perhaps matching TRBD1 (6 bases). V lost 4 bases and J 6 bases, leaving 12 bases between the germline ends. Looked up from germline, CDR1 is MNHEY and CDR2 is SMNVEV (reference sequence). The CDR3 loop spans 13 amino acids. The CDR3: CASSYGQFNGYTF. The CDR3 DNA reads as TGTGCCAGCAGTTACGGACAGTTTAATGGCTACACCTTC.

The V call is TRBV7-9, the J call TRBJ2-1, with 9 nucleotides matching TRBD1. The CDR3 spans 16 residues. The junction had 11 bases not matched to a gene; V was cut back by 5 bases and J by 6 bases. CDR1 and CDR2 (germline): SEHNR, FQNEAQ (reference sequence). CDR3 DNA sequence: TGTGCCAGCAGCGCCACCGGGACAGGGAAACCCAATGAGCAGTTCTTC. As protein: CASSATGTGKPNEQFF.

The rearrangement links TRBV18 to TRBJ2-3; the match to TRBD2 covers 10 bases. The CDR3 sequence is 18 residues long. V was clipped by 2 bases and J by 5 bases; unmatched bases: 13. Germline V gives CDR1 KGHSH, CDR2 LQKENI. The CDR3 DNA is TGTGCCAGCTCACCATTCTCCCGAGCGGGGGGGGATAAAGATACGCAGTATTTT. Translation: CASSPFSRAGGDKDTQYF.

Concerning this clone itself: Other DNA sequences from this sample encode an identical CDR3 as well. The chain carries TRBV5-1 and TRBJ1-2; TRBD1 matches 8 bases. V lost 4 bases to trimming and J lost 0 bases; unmatched junction nucleotides: 2. There are 14 residues in the CDR3. Per the germline V gene, CDR1 is SGHRS and CDR2 is YFSETQ. CDR3: CASSQDRANYGYTF. The DNA for the CDR3 is TGCGCCAGCAGCCAGGACAGGGCTAACTATGGCTACACCTTC.

About this clone itself: At one end the junction does not follow the germline gene, possibly because of a read error. This sequence joins TRBV10-3 and TRBJ2-7; TRBD1 matches at 7 bases. Germline values: CDR1 ENHRY, CDR2 SYGVKD. CDR3 length: 15 amino acids. In nucleotides, the CDR3 is TGTGCCAACAGTCCGTCCGGGACAGAGCCCTACGAGCAGTACTTC. Its translation: CANSPSGTEPYEQYF.

The chain is built from TRBV2 and TRBJ1-2; D remains ambiguous. Germline CDR1 SNHLY, CDR2 FYNNEI. The CDR3 extends over 18 amino acids. The V and J ends lost 1 base and 4 bases respectively, with 22 bases between them. CDR3 in amino acids: CASSEGAGSPSTFYGYTF. Written as DNA, the CDR3 is TGTGCCAGCAGTGAAGGGGCTGGTTCGCCTTCCACATTCTATGGCTACACCTTC.

CDR3 sequence reads: CASSEERGGLDTQYF. CDR3 nucleotides: TGTGCCAGCAGTGAAGAGCGGGGGGGCCTAGATACGCAGTATTTT. This sequence joins TRBV2 and TRBJ2-3, with 10 bases identical to TRBD2. The V segment lost 1 base and the J segment 5 bases; nucleotides outside the gene matches: 3. The CDR3 is 15 amino acids. Germline assignment: CDR1 SNHLY and CDR2 FYNNEI. Variable domain in full (rest from reference TRBV2 and TRBJ2-3): EPEVTQTPSHQVTQMGQEVILRCVPISNHLYFYWYRQILGQKVEFLVSFYNNEISEKSEIFDDQFSVERPDGSNFTLKIRSTKLEDSAMYFCASSEERGGLDTQYFGPGTRLTVL.

The CDR3 DNA reads TGTGCCAGCAGCGGGGAGCGGATCTATAATTCACCCCTCCACTTT. Residues: CASSGERIYNSPLHF. This chain connects TRBV6-5 to TRBJ1-6; D gene ambiguous. The CDR3 has 15 amino acids. Germline CDR1 reads MNHEY; CDR2 reads SVGAGI. V lost 6 bases to trimming and J lost 3 bases, with 12 bases between them.

The chain employs TRBV10-3 and TRBJ1-2; D call uncertain. CDR1 and CDR2 from the germline V gene are ENHRY and SYGVKD. This CDR3 has 13 residues. V gave up 3 bases and J gave up 4 bases, with 9 bases separating them. This CDR3 is CAISDSSLYGYTF. DNA for the CDR3: TGTGCCATCAGTGACTCCTCACTCTATGGCTACACCTTC.

The chain links TRBV11-1 to TRBJ2-3, with TRBD2 as a possible D gene (6 bases). This CDR3 has 15 amino acids. Trimming removed 5 bases at V and 2 bases at J, with 14 bases between. The germline CDR1 and CDR2 sequences are SGHAT and FQDESV (reference sequence). CDR3 in amino acids: CASSVERVPTDTQYF. The CDR3 DNA sequence: TGTGCCAGCAGCGTAGAGCGGGTTCCCACAGATACGCAGTATTTT.

The V and J genes are TRBV7-2 and TRBJ2-3; D ambiguous. CDR1 SGHTA and CDR2 FQGNSA come from the germline V gene. The CDR3 is 13 amino acids. V was trimmed by 8 bases and J by 4 bases, leaving 13 bases between them. The CDR3 region has the DNA TGTGCCAGCCGCCCGGGTATCGCAGATACGCAGTATTTT. Its protein product is CASRPGIADTQYF.

The V gene is TRBV5-1, the J gene TRBJ1-2; tentative D call: TRBD1 (6 bases). This CDR3 is built from 13 residues. The germline V gene has CDR1 SGHRS and CDR2 YFSETQ. Trimming cost V 0 bases and J 8 bases, with 11 bases left between them. CDR3 region: CASSLEGTGGYTF. DNA for the CDR3: TGCGCCAGCAGCTTGGAAGGAACAGGGGGCTACACCTTC.

This clone was seen just once. The chain uses TRBV5-4 and TRBJ1-2; TRBD1 aligns across 7 bases. Trimming at V came to 0 bases and at J to 2 bases, leaving 1 base not matched to a gene. This CDR3 region has 14 residues. Germline V lookup: CDR1 SGHNT, CDR2 YYREEE (reference sequence). The chain's CDR3 is CASSLGRGNYGYTF. CDR3 nucleotide sequence: TGTGCCAGCAGCTTGGGCAGGGGGAACTATGGCTACACCTTC.

The chain recombines TRBV30 with TRBJ2-3; TRBD2 matches at 7 bases. The CDR3 is made up of 14 amino acids. Germline V gene sequence: CDR1 GTSNPN, CDR2 SVGIG (reference sequence). Trimming took 4 bases from V and 0 from J; bases not matched to a gene: 4. This CDR3 is CAWTFGGSTDTQYF. The CDR3 DNA sequence: TGTGCCTGGACCTTCGGGGGGAGCACAGATACGCAGTATTTT. Full variable domain (remainder filled in from reference TRBV30 and TRBJ2-3): SQTIHQWPATLVQPVGSPLSLECTVEGTSNPNLYWYRQAAGRGLQLLFYSVGIGQISSEVPQNLSASRPQDRQFILSSKKLLLSDSGFYLCAWTFGGSTDTQYFGPGTRLTVL.

The J gene is TRBJ2-7, the V gene TRBV5-1; perhaps TRBD1 as D (6 bases). Trimming pared 7 bases from V and 0 bases from J, leaving 20 bases between. Germline values: CDR1 SGHRS, CDR2 YFSETQ. This CDR3 region has 16 residues. CDR3 protein: CASGQSPGQASYEQYF. CDR3 sequence (DNA): TGCGCCAGCGGTCAATCACCGGGACAAGCCTCCTACGAGCAGTACTTC.

Details on this clone: Other DNA sequences from this sample encode an identical CDR3 as well. V gene TRBV19 combines with J gene TRBJ1-2, with D maybe TRBD1 (6 bases). CDR1 is LNHDA, CDR2 SQIVND, per germline (reference sequence). V was clipped by 5 bases and J by 5 bases, with 9 bases between them. The CDR3 is 12 residues long. This CDR3 reads CASSPRGYGYTF. The CDR3 DNA reads TGTGCCAGTAGTCCCAGGGGTTATGGCTACACCTTC.

The chain uses TRBV4-3 and TRBJ2-3, with D possibly matching TRBD1 (5 bases). The CDR3 has 18 amino acids. Trimming removed 0 bases from V and 4 bases from J, with 20 bases in between. CDR1 is LGHNA and CDR2 is YSLEER in the germline V gene. The CDR3 nucleotides read TGCGCCAGCAGCCAAGAGGGGTTTGAAGGGGTATTTGCAGATACGCAGTATTTT. It codes for CASSQEGFEGVFADTQYF.

The rearrangement links TRBV10-3 to TRBJ2-5; the D is unclear. V lost 6 bases to trimming and J lost 5 bases, with 10 bases between them. The CDR3 totals 12 residues. Germline V gene data show CDR1 as ENHRY and CDR2 as SYGVKD. The CDR3 loop reads CAIRRPGETQYF. For the CDR3, the DNA is TGTGCCATCAGGCGGCCTGGGGAGACCCAGTACTTC.

The rearrangement links TRBV7-2 to TRBJ1-1, with 7 bases matching TRBD1. This CDR3 has 15 amino acids. Germline V lookup: CDR1 SGHTA, CDR2 FQGNSA. J gave up 0 bases and V 5 bases, and 6 bases lay outside the gene matches. The CDR3 DNA sequence: TGTGCCAGCAGCCTGCGGGACAGCTTGAACACTGAAGCTTTCTTT. Encoded protein: CASSLRDSLNTEAFF.

The V and J genes are TRBV10-2 and TRBJ1-1, with 7 bases identical to TRBD1. The CDR3 contains 13 residues. The J segment lost 1 base and the V segment lost 6 bases, leaving 2 bases of the junction unmatched. Germline CDR1 and CDR2: WSHSY and SAAADI. The CDR3 spells CASRGGENTEAFF. DNA of the CDR3: TGCGCCAGCAGAGGGGGCGAGAACACTGAAGCTTTCTTT.

There are many counts of this clone. The chain is built from TRBV2 and TRBJ1-1; TRBD1 agrees at 10 bases. The CDR3 length is 15 residues. The germline CDR1 and CDR2 sequences are SNHLY and FYNNEI. The V and J ends lost 6 bases and 1 base, in that order; junction bases with no gene match: 5. The CDR3 region has the DNA TGTGCCAGCAGCAAGGGACAGGGGCGGAACACTGAAGCTTTCTTT. This sequence encodes CASSKGQGRNTEAFF.